The clone carrying this TCR beta chain was seen ten or more times. Trimming took off 6 bases at V and 4 bases at J, with 16 bases between the two ends. The length of the CDR3 is 14 residues. Germline lookup yields CDR1 MNHEY and CDR2 SVGAGI. The data derive from a study of tumor-infiltrating lymphocytes in primary liver carcinoma. TCR beta cDNA was reverse-transcribed from around 0.55 ug of total RNA. The reaction used a constant-region primer and ProtoScript II reverse transcriptase. Employing slightly modified ARM-PCR, three nested multiplex PCR rounds were run, and these gave rise to the TCR beta libraries. The first two PCR rounds used TRBV1-TRBV30 forward primers with a C-beta reverse primer, approximately 11 cycles each. TCRdb analysed the multiplex PCR reads with MiXCR anew, one entry per CDR3 protein. This table has roughly 100,000 distinct CDR3 sequences, 69% appearing once. Co-extraction of both nucleic acids (RNA and DNA) used roughly 19-33 mg of unsorted bulk tissue.

The clonotype was recovered from an older woman with primary liver carcinoma and hepatitis B virus infection. This chain connects TRBV6-5 to TRBJ2-7, with a possible D match to TRBD1 (6 bases). The sequenced sample consisted of liver tumor tissue from sampling region 5. As for subset: tumor region T5, tumor centre. CDR3 DNA: TGTGCCAGCAGCTTTGGTGGGACACCTTACGAGCAGTACTTC. Its translation: CASSFGGTPYEQYF.